The text below deals with one T cell receptor beta chain. This clonotype was detected only a few times. Its antigen is currently not known. The input lacks base qualities; no much larger clone sits a single base away. The instrument given in TCRdb is Illumina MiSeq. Clones were called with MiXCR by TCRdb after fastp trimmed the public reads at Q25, and only in-frame beta chains were retained. Duplicate CDR3 protein sequences are folded into a single record with the most common DNA and genes. The sample profile shows some 4,500 distinct CDR3 sequences; 8.1% of them were found once. Of the sample, roughly 8.7% falls within the top ten clones. This sample is drawn from a study. The germline V gene supplies CDR1 SGHNT and CDR2 YENEEA. From its cysteine to its phenylalanine, the CDR3 spans 13 amino acids. Here the CDR3 DNA is all that survives: 39 bases in frame from base 1. Trimming removed 5 bases from V and 9 bases from J; the gene matches leave 7 bases unexplained.

The rearrangement joined TRBV11-3 to TRBJ2-1, with 7 junctional bases fitting TRBD2. This sequence was found in a human donor with rheumatoid arthritis. Sequencing input: CD4+ T cells from synovial fluid. The CDR3 reads as follows: CASSGRLAGEQFF. In nucleotide form, the sequence is TGTGCCAGCAGCGGGCGACTAGCAGGTGAGCAGTTCTTC.